The rows below give T cell receptor beta chains drawn from one sample of a study of T cell repertoires in cytomegalovirus infection. TCRdb ran MiXCR on the reads and lists one entry per CDR3 protein. The sample holds about 160,000 distinct CDR3 sequences, over 15% seen once. Sequenced: CD8+ T cells from PBMCs. The receptors were sampled from a human donor in good health (CMV status not recorded). Some clones in this sample may be carry-over from other donors' samples. The CDR3 runs from the conserved cysteine through the conserved F or W. A D gene is named only where the DNA matches it firmly. A clone size is listed for some rows: how often the clone was seen (once, few, many), or a class if it is expanded.

CDR3: CASSLRPGQGGNEQFF
DNA: TGTGCCAGCAGTTTACGCCCGGGACAGGGGGGGAATGAGCAGTTCTTC
size: few
J: TRBJ2-1
V: TRBV7-2
D: TRBD1

CDR3: CSARGRGRSSYEQYF
DNA: TGCAGTGCTAGAGGCCGCGGGAGAAGCTCCTACGAGCAGTACTTC
size: few
J: TRBJ2-7
V: TRBV20-1
D: TRBD2

CDR3: CASSPSDRAETQYF
DNA: TGTGCCAGCAGCCCTTCGGACAGGGCTGAGACCCAGTACTTC
size: few
J: TRBJ2-5
V: TRBV2
D: TRBD1

CDR3: CASSQEAGPVVEQYF
DNA: TGTGCCAGCAGCCAAGAGGCTGGACCCGTGGTTGAGCAGTACTTC
size: -
J: TRBJ2-7
V: TRBV3-1
D: -

CDR3: CSATPWDRGSVTNEKLFF
DNA: TGCAGTGCTACACCCTGGGACAGGGGATCCGTAACTAATGAAAAACTGTTTTTT
size: few
J: TRBJ1-4
V: TRBV20-1
D: TRBD1

CDR3: CASSLGSGTGTYNEQFF
DNA: TGTGCCAGCAGCTTAGGATCCGGGACAGGGACCTACAATGAGCAGTTCTTC
size: few
J: TRBJ2-1
V: TRBV7-9
D: TRBD1

CDR3: CASRDRGLGYGYTF
DNA: TGTGCCAGCAGAGACAGGGGGCTGGGTTATGGCTACACCTTC
size: few
J: TRBJ1-2
V: TRBV2
D: TRBD1

CDR3: CASSQGQASYNEQFF
DNA: TGTGCCAGCAGCCAGGGACAGGCCTCCTACAATGAGCAGTTCTTC
size: -
J: TRBJ2-1
V: TRBV7-8
D: TRBD1

CDR3: CASSLRGAGKAFF
DNA: TGTGCCAGCAGTCTTCGGGGTGCCGGAAAAGCTTTCTTT
size: few
J: TRBJ1-1
V: TRBV28
D: -

CDR3: CSVEFYQETQYF
DNA: TGCAGCGTTGAATTTTACCAAGAGACCCAGTACTTC
size: -
J: TRBJ2-5
V: TRBV29-1
D: -

CDR3: CASSTEQWLFRIYGYTF
DNA: TGTGCCAGCAGCACAGAGCAATGGCTCTTTCGAATATATGGCTACACCTTC
size: -
J: TRBJ1-2
V: TRBV7-2
D: -

CDR3: CASSVGDTNYEQYF
DNA: TGTGCCAGCAGCGTGGGGGACACCAACTACGAGCAGTACTTC
size: few
J: TRBJ2-7
V: TRBV9
D: -

CDR3: CSVDGQEHSGGSRGTQYF
DNA: TGCAGCGTTGACGGCCAGGAACATAGCGGGGGATCAAGAGGGACCCAGTACTTC
size: -
J: TRBJ2-5
V: TRBV29-1
D: TRBD2

CDR3: CASSEEGAYNEQFF
DNA: TGTGCCAGCAGTGAGGAGGGGGCTTACAATGAGCAGTTCTTC
size: -
J: TRBJ2-1
V: TRBV6-2/TRBV6-3
D: -

CDR3: CASSRTRMVEEQYF
DNA: TGTGCCAGCAGCCGGACTAGAATGGTGGAGGAGCAGTACTTC
size: many
J: TRBJ2-7
V: TRBV7-2
D: TRBD2

CDR3: CASSSSGLVYEQYF
DNA: TGTGCCAGCAGCTCTTCGGGACTAGTTTACGAGCAGTACTTC
size: -
J: TRBJ2-7
V: TRBV11-2
D: TRBD2

CDR3: CASSPQTTYEQYF
DNA: TGTGCCAGCAGTCCTCAAACAACCTACGAGCAGTACTTC
size: -
J: TRBJ2-7
V: TRBV6-6
D: -

CDR3: CASSLRSGTTSEQYF
DNA: TGTGCCAGCAGCTTGAGAAGCGGGACTACCTCCGAGCAGTACTTC
size: -
J: TRBJ2-7
V: TRBV7-8
D: TRBD2

CDR3: CASSYHSYNEQFF
DNA: TGTGCCAGCAGTTACCACTCCTACAATGAGCAGTTCTTC
size: -
J: TRBJ2-1
V: TRBV6-5
D: -

CDR3: CASSSSDADAEAFF
DNA: TGTGCCAGCAGCTCCTCTGATGCTGACGCTGAAGCTTTCTTT
size: few
J: TRBJ1-1
V: TRBV7-3
D: -

CDR3: CASSSYGRESSYNEQFF
DNA: TGTGCCAGCAGCTCTTACGGGCGGGAAAGCTCCTACAATGAGCAGTTCTTC
size: -
J: TRBJ2-1
V: TRBV7-2
D: -

CDR3: CASSLAREAQPSTIYF
DNA: TGTGCCAGCAGCTTAGCCCGGGAGGCGCAGCCCAGCACCATATATTTT
size: few
J: TRBJ1-3
V: TRBV7-2
D: -

CDR3: CASSILAGGGYEQYF
DNA: TGTGCCAGTAGTATCCTGGCAGGGGGCGGCTACGAGCAGTACTTC
size: -
J: TRBJ2-7
V: TRBV19
D: TRBD1

CDR3: CSARALGTGEAPIAKNIQYF
DNA: TGCAGTGCTAGAGCCCTCGGGACAGGAGAAGCCCCGATAGCCAAAAACATTCAGTACTTC
size: -
J: TRBJ2-4
V: TRBV20-1
D: TRBD1

CDR3: CASRPSSGGLQETQYF
DNA: TGTGCCAGCAGGCCCTCGAGCGGGGGGCTTCAAGAGACCCAGTACTTC
size: many
J: TRBJ2-5
V: TRBV6-1
D: TRBD2

CDR3: CSARDREAFF
DNA: TGCAGCGCCCGGGACAGGGAGGCTTTCTTT
size: -
J: TRBJ1-1
V: TRBV29-1
D: TRBD1

CDR3: CASSYTPGGSYGYTF
DNA: TGTGCCAGCAGTTACACTCCGGGAGGAAGCTATGGCTACACCTTC
size: -
J: TRBJ1-2
V: TRBV6-6
D: -

CDR3: CASLTRFDYGYTF
DNA: TGTGCCAGTCTTACACGTTTCGACTATGGCTACACCTTC
size: many
J: TRBJ1-2
V: TRBV7-2
D: -

CDR3: CASSGLGGVLETQYF
DNA: TGTGCCAGCAGTGGGCTAGGGGGAGTCTTGGAGACCCAGTACTTC
size: -
J: TRBJ2-5
V: TRBV27
D: -

CDR3: CSVNTPGPLNYEQYF
DNA: TGCAGTGTTAATACTCCAGGGCCTTTAAACTACGAGCAGTACTTC
size: -
J: TRBJ2-7
V: TRBV20-1
D: -

CDR3: CASRPDRMRAGELFF
DNA: TGTGCCAGCAGACCCGACAGGATGAGGGCCGGGGAGCTGTTTTTT
size: -
J: TRBJ2-2
V: TRBV7-8
D: -

CDR3: CASSSDAAGGPYNEQFF
DNA: TGTGCCAGCAGTTCGGACGCAGCGGGAGGGCCTTACAATGAGCAGTTCTTC
size: few
J: TRBJ2-1
V: TRBV28
D: TRBD2

CDR3: CASLGHYSYEQYF
DNA: TGTGCCAGCCTGGGTCACTACTCCTACGAGCAGTACTTC
size: few
J: TRBJ2-7
V: TRBV28
D: -

CDR3: CASSHSTGLQQYF
DNA: TGTGCCAGCAGCCATTCCACAGGGTTACAGCAGTACTTC
size: many
J: TRBJ2-7
V: TRBV12-3/TRBV12-4
D: -

CDR3: CASSYLTGRLAGNEQFF
DNA: TGTGCCAGCAGTTACCTCACAGGCCGCCTAGCGGGAAATGAGCAGTTCTTC
size: -
J: TRBJ2-1
V: TRBV6-6
D: TRBD2